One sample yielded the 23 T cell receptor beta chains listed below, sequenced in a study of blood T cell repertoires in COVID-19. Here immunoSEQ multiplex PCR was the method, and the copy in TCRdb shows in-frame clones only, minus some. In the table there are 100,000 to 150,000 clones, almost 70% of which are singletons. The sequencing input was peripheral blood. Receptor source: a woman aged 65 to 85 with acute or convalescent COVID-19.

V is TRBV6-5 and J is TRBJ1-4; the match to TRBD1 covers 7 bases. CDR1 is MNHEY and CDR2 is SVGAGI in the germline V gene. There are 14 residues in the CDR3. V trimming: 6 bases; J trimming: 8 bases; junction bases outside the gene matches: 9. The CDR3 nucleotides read TGTGCCAGCAGCTCAGGGGGAAGTCAGGAAAAACTGTTTTTT. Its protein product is CASSSGGSQEKLFF.

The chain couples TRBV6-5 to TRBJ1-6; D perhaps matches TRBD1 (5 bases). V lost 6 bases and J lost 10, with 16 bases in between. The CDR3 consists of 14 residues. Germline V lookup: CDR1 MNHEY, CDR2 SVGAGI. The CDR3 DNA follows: TGTGCCAGCAGGAAGGCCAGGGCGGAATCACCCCTCCACTTT. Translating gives CASRKARAESPLHF.

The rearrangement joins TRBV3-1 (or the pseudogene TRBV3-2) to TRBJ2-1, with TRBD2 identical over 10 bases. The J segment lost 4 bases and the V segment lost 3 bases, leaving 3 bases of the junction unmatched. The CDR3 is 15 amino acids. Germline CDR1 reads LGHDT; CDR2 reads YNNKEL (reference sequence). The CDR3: CASSQGAGGYNEQFF. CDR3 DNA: TGTGCCAGCAGCCAGGGAGCGGGGGGGTACAATGAGCAGTTCTTC.

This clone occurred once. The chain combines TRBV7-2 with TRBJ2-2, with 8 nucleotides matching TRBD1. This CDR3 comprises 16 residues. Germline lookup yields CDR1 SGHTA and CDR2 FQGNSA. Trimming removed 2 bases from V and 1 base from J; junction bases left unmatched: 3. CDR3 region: CASSLMGQVNTGELFF. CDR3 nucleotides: TGTGCCAGCAGCTTAATGGGACAGGTGAACACCGGGGAGCTGTTTTTT.

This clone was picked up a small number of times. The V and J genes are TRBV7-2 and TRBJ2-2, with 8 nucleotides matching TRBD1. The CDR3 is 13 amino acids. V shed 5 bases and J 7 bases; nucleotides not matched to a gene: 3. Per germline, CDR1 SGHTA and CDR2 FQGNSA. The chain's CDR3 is CASSLQGDGELFF. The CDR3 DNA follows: TGTGCCAGCAGCCTACAGGGGGACGGGGAGCTGTTTTTT.

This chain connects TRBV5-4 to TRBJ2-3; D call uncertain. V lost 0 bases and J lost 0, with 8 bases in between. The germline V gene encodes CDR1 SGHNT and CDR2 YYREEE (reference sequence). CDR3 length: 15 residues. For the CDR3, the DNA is TGTGCCAGCAGCTTGGGGCAGGCGAGCACAGATACGCAGTATTTT. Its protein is CASSLGQASTDTQYF.

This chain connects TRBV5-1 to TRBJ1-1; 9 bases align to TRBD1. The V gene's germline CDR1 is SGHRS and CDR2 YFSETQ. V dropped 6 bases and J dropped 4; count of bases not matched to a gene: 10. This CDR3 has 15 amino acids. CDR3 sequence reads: CASTEQGAVLTEAFF. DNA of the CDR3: TGCGCCAGCACCGAACAGGGGGCTGTTCTCACTGAAGCTTTCTTT. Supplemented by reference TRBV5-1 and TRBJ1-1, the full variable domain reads KAGVTQTPRYLIKTRGQQVTLSCSPISGHRSVSWYQQTPGQGLQFLFEYFSETQRNKGNFPGRFSGRQFSNSRSEMNVSTLELGDSALYLCASTEQGAVLTEAFFGQGTRLTVV.

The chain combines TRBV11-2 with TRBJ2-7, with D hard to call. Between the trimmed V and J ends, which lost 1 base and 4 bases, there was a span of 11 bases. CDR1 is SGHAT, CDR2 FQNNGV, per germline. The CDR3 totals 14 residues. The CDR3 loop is CASSLAPHSYEQYF. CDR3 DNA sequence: TGTGCCAGCAGCTTAGCTCCCCACTCTTACGAGCAGTACTTC.

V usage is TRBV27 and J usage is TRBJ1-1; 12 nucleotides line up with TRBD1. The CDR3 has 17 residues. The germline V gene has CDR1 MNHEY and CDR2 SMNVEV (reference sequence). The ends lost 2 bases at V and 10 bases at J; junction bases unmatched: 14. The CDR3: CASSLIGGPGQGARAFF. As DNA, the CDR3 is TGTGCCAGCAGTTTAATTGGGGGTCCGGGACAGGGGGCGCGAGCTTTCTTT.

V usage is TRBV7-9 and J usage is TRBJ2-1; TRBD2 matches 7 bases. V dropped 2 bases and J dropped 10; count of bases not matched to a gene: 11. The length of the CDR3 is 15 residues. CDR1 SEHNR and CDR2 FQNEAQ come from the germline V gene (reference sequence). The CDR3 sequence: CASSLWDAWREEQFF. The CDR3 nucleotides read TGTGCCAGCAGCTTATGGGACGCCTGGCGGGAGGAGCAGTTCTTC. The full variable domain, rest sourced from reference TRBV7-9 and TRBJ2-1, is DTGVSQNPRHKITKRGQNVTFRCDPISEHNRLYWYRQTLGQGPEFLTYFQNEAQLEKSRLLSDRFSAERPKGSFSTLEIQRTEQGDSAMYLCASSLWDAWREEQFFGPGTRLTVL.

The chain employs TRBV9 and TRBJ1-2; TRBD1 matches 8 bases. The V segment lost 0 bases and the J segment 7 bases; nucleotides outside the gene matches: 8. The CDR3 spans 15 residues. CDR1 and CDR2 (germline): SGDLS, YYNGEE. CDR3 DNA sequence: TGTGCCAGCAGCGTAGACGAGGACAGGGCGAGTGGCTACACCTTC. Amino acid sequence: CASSVDEDRASGYTF.

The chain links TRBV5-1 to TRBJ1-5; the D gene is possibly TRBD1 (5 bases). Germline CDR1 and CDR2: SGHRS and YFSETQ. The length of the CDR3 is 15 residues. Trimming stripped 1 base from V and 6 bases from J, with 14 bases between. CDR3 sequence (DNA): TGCGCCAGCAGCTTGCAATGGGGCGACGGTCAGCCCCAGCATTTT. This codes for CASSLQWGDGQPQHF.

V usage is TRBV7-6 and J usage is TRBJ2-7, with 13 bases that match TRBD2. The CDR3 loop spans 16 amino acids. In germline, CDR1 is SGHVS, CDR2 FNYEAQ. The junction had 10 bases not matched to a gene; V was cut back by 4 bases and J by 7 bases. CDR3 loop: CASSSTTGLAGREQYF. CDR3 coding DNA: TGTGCCAGCAGCTCTACCACGGGACTAGCGGGAAGGGAGCAGTACTTC. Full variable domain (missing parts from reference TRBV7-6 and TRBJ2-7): GAGVSQSPRYKVTKRGQDVALRCDPISGHVSLYWYRQALGQGPEFLTYFNYEAQQDKSGLPNDRFSAERPEGSISTLTIQRTEQRDSAMYRCASSSTTGLAGREQYFGPGTRLTVT.

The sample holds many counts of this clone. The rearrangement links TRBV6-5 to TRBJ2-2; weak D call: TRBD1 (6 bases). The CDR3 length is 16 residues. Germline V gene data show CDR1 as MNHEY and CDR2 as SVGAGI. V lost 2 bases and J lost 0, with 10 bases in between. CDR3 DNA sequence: TGTGCCAGCAGTTACGGACAGATAACGAACACCGGGGAGCTGTTTTTT. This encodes CASSYGQITNTGELFF.

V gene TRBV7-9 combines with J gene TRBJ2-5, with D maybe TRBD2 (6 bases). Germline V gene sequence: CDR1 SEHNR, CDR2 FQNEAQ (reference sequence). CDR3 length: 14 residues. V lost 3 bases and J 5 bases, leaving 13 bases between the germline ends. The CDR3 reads CASSLLRGDETQYF. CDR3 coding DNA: TGTGCCAGCAGCTTGTTGCGGGGAGACGAGACCCAGTACTTC. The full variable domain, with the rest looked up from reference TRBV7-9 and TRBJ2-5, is DTGVSQNPRHKITKRGQNVTFRCDPISEHNRLYWYRQTLGQGPEFLTYFQNEAQLEKSRLLSDRFSAERPKGSFSTLEIQRTEQGDSAMYLCASSLLRGDETQYFGPGTRLLVL.

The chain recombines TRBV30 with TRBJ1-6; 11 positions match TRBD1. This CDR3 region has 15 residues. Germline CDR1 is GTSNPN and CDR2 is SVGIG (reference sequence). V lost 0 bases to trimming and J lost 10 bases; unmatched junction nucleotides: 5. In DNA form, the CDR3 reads TGTGCCTGGAGTGTAAAGGGACAGGGGGACTCACCCCTCCACTTT. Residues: CAWSVKGQGDSPLHF.

CDR3 region: CASSVDRVNEQFF. Here the CDR3 DNA reads TGTGCCAGCAGCGTGGACAGGGTCAATGAGCAGTTCTTC. The chain joins TRBV2 to TRBJ2-1; 8 bases match TRBD1. The CDR3 sequence is 13 residues long. The V and J ends lost 6 bases and 6 bases, in that order; junction bases with no gene match: 4. Germline V CDR1 and CDR2: SNHLY, FYNNEI. Full variable domain (remainder filled in from reference TRBV2 and TRBJ2-1): EPEVTQTPSHQVTQMGQEVILRCVPISNHLYFYWYRQILGQKVEFLVSFYNNEISEKSEIFDDQFSVERPDGSNFTLKIRSTKLEDSAMYFCASSVDRVNEQFFGPGTRLTVL.

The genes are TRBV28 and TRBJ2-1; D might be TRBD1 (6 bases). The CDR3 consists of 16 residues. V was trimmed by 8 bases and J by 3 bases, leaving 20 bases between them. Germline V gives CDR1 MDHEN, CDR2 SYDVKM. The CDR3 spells CASLKGDLDLYNEQFF. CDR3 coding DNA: TGTGCCAGCCTTAAGGGGGACCTGGACCTCTACAATGAGCAGTTCTTC.

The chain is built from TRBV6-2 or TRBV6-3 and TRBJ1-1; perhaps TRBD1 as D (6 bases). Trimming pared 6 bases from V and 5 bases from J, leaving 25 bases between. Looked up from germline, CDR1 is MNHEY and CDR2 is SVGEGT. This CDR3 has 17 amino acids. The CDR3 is CASSPRPQGSIRTEAFF. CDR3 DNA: TGTGCCAGCAGCCCCCGTCCACAGGGCTCCATTCGGACTGAAGCTTTCTTT.

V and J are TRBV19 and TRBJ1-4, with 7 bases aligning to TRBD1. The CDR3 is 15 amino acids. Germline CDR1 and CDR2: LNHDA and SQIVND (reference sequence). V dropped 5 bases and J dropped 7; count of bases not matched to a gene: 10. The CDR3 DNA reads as TGTGCCAGTAGTGGGAGACAGGGAAGGGGTGAAAAACTGTTTTTT. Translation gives CASSGRQGRGEKLFF.

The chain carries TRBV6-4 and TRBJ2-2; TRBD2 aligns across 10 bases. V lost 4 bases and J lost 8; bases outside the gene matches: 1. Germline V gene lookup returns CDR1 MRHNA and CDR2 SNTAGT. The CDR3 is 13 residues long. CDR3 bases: TGTGCCAGCAGTGCACTAGCGGGAGGGGAGCTGTTTTTT. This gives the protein CASSALAGGELFF.

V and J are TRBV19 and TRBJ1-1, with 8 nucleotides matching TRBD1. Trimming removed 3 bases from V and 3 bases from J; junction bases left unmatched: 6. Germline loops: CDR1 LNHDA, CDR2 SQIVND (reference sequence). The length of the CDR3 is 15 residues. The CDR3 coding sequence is TGTGCCAGTAGTATTTCCACAGGGGGGGACACTGAAGCTTTCTTT. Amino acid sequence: CASSISTGGDTEAFF.

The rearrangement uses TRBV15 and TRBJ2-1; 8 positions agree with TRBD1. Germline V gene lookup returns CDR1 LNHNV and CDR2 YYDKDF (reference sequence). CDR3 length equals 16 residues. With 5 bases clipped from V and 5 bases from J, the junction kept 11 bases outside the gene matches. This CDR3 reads CATSGSGQGRDNEQFF. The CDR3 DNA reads TGTGCCACCAGCGGATCCGGACAGGGCAGGGACAATGAGCAGTTCTTC.